This passage covers 21 T cell receptor beta chains from one sample sequenced in a study of T cells in localized non-small cell lung cancer. The repertoire was sequenced with immunoSEQ multiplex PCR; TCRdb's copy has only in-frame clones and lacks some. Of under 20,000 clones listed, around 87% were seen once; the top ten hold approximately 25%. This material consisted of peripheral blood mononuclear cells, taken before any cancer treatment. These receptors were obtained from a male donor older than 55 with stage II lung adenocarcinoma.

The CDR3 reads CASSMDRSNYGYTF. In DNA, the CDR3 is TGTGCCAGCAGCATGGACAGATCTAACTATGGCTACACCTTC. The chain recombines TRBV7-8 with TRBJ1-2; a weak D match, TRBD1 (6 bases). CDR1 SGHVS and CDR2 FQNEAQ come from the germline V gene. This CDR3 contains 14 residues. V was trimmed by 5 bases and J by 0 bases, leaving 10 bases between them. The full variable domain, completed using reference TRBV7-8 and TRBJ1-2, is GAGVSQSPRYKVAKRGQDVALRCDPISGHVSLFWYQQALGQGPEFLTYFQNEAQLDKSGLPSDRFFAERPEGSVSTLKIQRTQQEDSAVYLCASSMDRSNYGYTFGSGTRLTVV.

CDR3 sequence: CASSEFLAGEDTQYF. The CDR3 bases are TGTGCCAGCAGTGAATTCCTAGCGGGAGAAGATACGCAGTATTTT. The chain employs TRBV25-1 and TRBJ2-3, with 10 bases fitting TRBD2. The V and J ends lost 1 base and 5 bases, in that order; junction bases with no gene match: 3. Germline-derived CDR1 and CDR2 are MGHDK and SYGVNS. The CDR3 extends over 15 amino acids.

This sequence joins TRBV10-3 and TRBJ2-1; TRBD2 agrees at 12 bases. V was pared by 1 base and J by 7 bases, with 8 bases of the junction left unmatched. The CDR3 loop spans 17 amino acids. Per the germline V gene, CDR1 is ENHRY and CDR2 is SYGVKD. CDR3 loop: CAISELRLAGEINEQFF. The CDR3 DNA reads as TGTGCCATCAGTGAGTTGCGACTAGCGGGAGAGATAAATGAGCAGTTCTTC.

V is TRBV7-7 and J is TRBJ2-1; tentative D call: TRBD2 (6 bases). The CDR3 length is 13 residues. V lost 5 bases and J 9 bases, leaving 14 bases between the germline ends. Germline V gives CDR1 SSHAT, CDR2 FNYEAQ (reference sequence). The chain's CDR3 is CASSDRDSSEQFF. DNA of the CDR3: TGTGCCAGCAGCGATCGGGACTCTAGTGAGCAGTTCTTC.

The chain is built from TRBV5-4 and TRBJ2-2, with 8 bases fitting TRBD1. This CDR3 is built from 15 residues. Germline V gene data show CDR1 as SGHNT and CDR2 as YYREEE (reference sequence). V dropped 4 bases and J dropped 1; count of bases not matched to a gene: 3. The CDR3 nucleotides read TGTGCCAGCAGCCTAGGACAGGGGAACACCGGGGAGCTGTTTTTT. This gives the protein CASSLGQGNTGELFF.

This clone was picked up one time. The CDR3 reads CASSVGAGGLSYEQYF. CDR3 coding DNA: TGTGCCAGCAGCGTAGGGGCGGGAGGGTTATCCTACGAGCAGTACTTC. This chain links TRBV9 with TRBJ2-7; TRBD2 aligns across 9 bases. Germline loops: CDR1 SGDLS, CDR2 YYNGEE. V lost 0 bases and J lost 1; bases outside the gene matches: 5. The CDR3 is made up of 16 amino acids.

The chain carries TRBV2 and TRBJ1-5; D is unresolved. V lost 2 bases to trimming and J lost 5 bases, with 10 bases between them. The germline gives CDR1 SNHLY, CDR2 FYNNEI. The CDR3 has 14 residues. The CDR3 region is CASSERAGYQPQHF. In nucleotides, the CDR3 is TGTGCCAGCAGTGAAAGGGCAGGTTATCAGCCCCAGCATTTT.

The chain carries TRBV7-8 and TRBJ2-1, with D unclear. The ends were cut back, 1 base at V and 2 bases at J, with 6 bases in the middle. CDR1 and CDR2 (germline): SGHVS, FQNEAQ. The CDR3 loop spans 14 amino acids. The CDR3 loop reads CASSLVRTYNEQFF. DNA of the CDR3: TGTGCCAGCAGCTTAGTGCGGACCTACAATGAGCAGTTCTTC.

J is TRBJ1-1 and V is TRBV5-1; TRBD1 might be the D (5 bases). The CDR3 loop spans 15 amino acids. Germline V CDR1 and CDR2: SGHRS, YFSETQ. V was pared by 1 base and J by 1 base, with 11 bases between. The CDR3 sequence: CASSLPGQKNTEAFF. The CDR3 nucleotides read TGCGCCAGCAGCTTGCCGGGGCAGAAGAACACTGAAGCTTTCTTT.

This sequence joins TRBV27 and TRBJ1-4; D is uncertain. This CDR3 comprises 15 residues. The germline V and J ends were trimmed by 2 bases and 5 bases, with 12 bases remaining between them. Germline lookup yields CDR1 MNHEY and CDR2 SMNVEV (reference sequence). This chain's CDR3 is CASSLTPRINEKLFF. DNA of the CDR3: TGTGCCAGCAGTTTAACCCCCAGGATCAATGAAAAACTGTTTTTT.

The rearrangement uses TRBV5-1 and TRBJ2-1, with 8 bases fitting TRBD2. CDR1 and CDR2 (germline): SGHRS, YFSETQ. The CDR3 covers 16 residues. Trimming cost V 1 base and J 6 bases; bases outside gene matches: 9. CDR3 coding DNA: TGCGCCAGCAGCTTGAGGACTAGCTTGGGGGTCAATGAGCAGTTCTTC. This encodes CASSLRTSLGVNEQFF. The full variable domain, rest sourced from reference TRBV5-1 and TRBJ2-1, is KAGVTQTPRYLIKTRGQQVTLSCSPISGHRSVSWYQQTPGQGLQFLFEYFSETQRNKGNFPGRFSGRQFSNSRSEMNVSTLELGDSALYLCASSLRTSLGVNEQFFGPGTRLTVL.

V gene TRBV28 combines with J gene TRBJ1-2; D remains unclear. CDR3 length equals 11 residues. Germline CDR1 reads MDHEN; CDR2 reads SYDVKM. Trimming left V 2 bases short and J 7 bases short, with 5 bases between. This CDR3 is CASSLSIGYTF. As DNA, the CDR3 is TGTGCCAGCAGTTTAAGTATTGGCTACACCTTC.

This sequence joins TRBV19 and TRBJ1-2; TRBD1 might be the D (5 bases). This CDR3 contains 15 residues. The ends were cut back, 3 bases at V and 2 bases at J, with 13 bases in the middle. From germline, CDR1 is LNHDA and CDR2 SQIVND (reference sequence). This CDR3 is CASSISFRQNYGYTF. The CDR3 nucleotides read TGTGCCAGTAGTATTAGCTTCCGACAGAACTATGGCTACACCTTC.

The V call is TRBV2, the J call TRBJ1-6; D not certain. V was clipped by 9 bases and J by 0 bases, with 15 bases between them. The CDR3 is 16 amino acids. CDR1 and CDR2 from the germline V gene are SNHLY and FYNNEI. Here the CDR3 reads CASGQRLSSYNSPLHF. The CDR3 DNA reads as TGTGCCAGTGGGCAGAGGCTAAGCTCCTATAATTCACCCCTCCACTTT.

The V call is TRBV19, the J call TRBJ2-7; D may be TRBD2 (5 bases). Germline V gene sequence: CDR1 LNHDA, CDR2 SQIVND (reference sequence). The CDR3 runs to 13 residues. Trimming took 4 bases from V and 2 from J, leaving 9 bases between them. The CDR3 DNA reads TGTGCCAGTAGTACCGGGAATCCCTACGAGCAGTACTTC. Its protein product is CASSTGNPYEQYF.

This clone occurred a few times. This chain uses TRBV10-2 with TRBJ1-5; D call uncertain. CDR1 is WSHSY, CDR2 SAAADI, per germline. Trimming took 4 bases from V and 0 from J, leaving 7 bases between them. This CDR3 comprises 14 residues. CDR3 region: CASSATDSNQPQHF. The DNA for the CDR3 is TGCGCCAGCAGTGCGACGGATAGCAATCAGCCCCAGCATTTT.

The chain uses TRBV29-1 and TRBJ1-2; D gene uncertain. V was trimmed by 6 bases and J by 3 bases, leaving 17 bases between them. This CDR3 is 14 amino acids long. Germline V gene sequence: CDR1 SQVTM, CDR2 ANQGSEA. CDR3 DNA: TGCAGCGTCAAACCCTCCAGGACCGACTATGGCTACACCTTC. This codes for CSVKPSRTDYGYTF.

The J gene is TRBJ2-1, the V gene TRBV10-2; 7 bases line up with TRBD2. The V gene end was trimmed by 11 bases and the J gene end by 8 bases; junction bases not matched to a gene: 18. CDR1 is WSHSY and CDR2 is SAAADI in the germline V gene. This CDR3 is built from 15 residues. CDR3 sequence (DNA): TGCGCCTCCCGATCCGGGGTCCGCGCGGGGGATGAGCAGTTCTTC. This encodes CASRSGVRAGDEQFF.

This chain links TRBV5-1 with TRBJ1-5; 10 nucleotides line up with TRBD1. Trimming at V came to 5 bases and at J to 4 bases, leaving 6 bases not matched to a gene. The CDR3 is 15 residues long. CDR1 is SGHRS, CDR2 YFSETQ, per germline. The CDR3 coding sequence is TGCGCCAGCAGTAGGACAGGGGGTAGTAATCAGCCCCAGCATTTT. It yields the protein CASSRTGGSNQPQHF.

The chain recombines TRBV5-1 with TRBJ2-6; D unresolved. CDR1 SGHRS and CDR2 YFSETQ come from the germline V gene. The length of the CDR3 is 17 residues. The V end lost 3 bases, the J end lost 0 bases, and 13 bases lay between the germline ends. The CDR3 here is CASSSGHSSSGANVLTF. The CDR3 DNA sequence: TGCGCCAGCAGCTCGGGTCATTCCAGCTCTGGGGCCAACGTCCTGACTTTC.

This clone was counted a single time. This chain joins TRBV18 and TRBJ2-7; D perhaps matches TRBD1 (5 bases). This CDR3 is 13 amino acids long. Trimming removed 3 bases at V and 5 bases at J, with 11 bases between. Germline assignment: CDR1 KGHSH and CDR2 LQKENI. The CDR3 protein is CASSPLGVDEQYF. CDR3 coding DNA: TGTGCCAGCTCACCGTTAGGGGTCGACGAGCAGTACTTC.